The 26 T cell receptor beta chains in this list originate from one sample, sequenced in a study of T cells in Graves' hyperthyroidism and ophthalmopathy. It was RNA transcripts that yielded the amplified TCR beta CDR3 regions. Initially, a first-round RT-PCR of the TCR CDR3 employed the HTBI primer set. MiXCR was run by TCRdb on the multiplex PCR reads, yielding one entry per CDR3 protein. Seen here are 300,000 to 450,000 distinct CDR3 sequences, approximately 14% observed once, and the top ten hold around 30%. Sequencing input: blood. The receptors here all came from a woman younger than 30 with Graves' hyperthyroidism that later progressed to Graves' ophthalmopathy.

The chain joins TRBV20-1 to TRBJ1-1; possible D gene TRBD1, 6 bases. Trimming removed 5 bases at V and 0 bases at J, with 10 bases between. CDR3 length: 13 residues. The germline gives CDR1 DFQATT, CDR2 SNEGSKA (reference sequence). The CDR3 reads CSAGGGLNTEAFF. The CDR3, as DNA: TGCAGTGCTGGAGGGGGATTGAACACTGAAGCTTTCTTT.

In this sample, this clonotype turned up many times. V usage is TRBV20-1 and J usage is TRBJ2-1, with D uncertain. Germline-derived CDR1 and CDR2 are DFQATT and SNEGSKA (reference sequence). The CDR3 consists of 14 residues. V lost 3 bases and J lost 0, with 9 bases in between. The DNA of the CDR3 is TGCAGTGCTAGCAGCGATAGCTCCTACAATGAGCAGTTCTTC. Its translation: CSASSDSSYNEQFF.

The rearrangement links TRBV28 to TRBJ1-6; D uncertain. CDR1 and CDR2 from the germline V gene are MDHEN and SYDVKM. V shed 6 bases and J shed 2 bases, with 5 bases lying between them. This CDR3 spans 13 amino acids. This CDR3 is CASSPPYNSPLHF. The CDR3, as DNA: TGTGCCAGCAGCCCTCCCTATAATTCACCCCTCCACTTT. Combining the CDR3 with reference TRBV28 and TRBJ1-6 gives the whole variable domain DVKVTQSSRYLVKRTGEKVFLECVQDMDHENMFWYRQDPGLGLRLIYFSYDVKMKEKGDIPEGYSVSREKKERFSLILESASTNQTSMYLCASSPPYNSPLHFGNGTRLTVT.

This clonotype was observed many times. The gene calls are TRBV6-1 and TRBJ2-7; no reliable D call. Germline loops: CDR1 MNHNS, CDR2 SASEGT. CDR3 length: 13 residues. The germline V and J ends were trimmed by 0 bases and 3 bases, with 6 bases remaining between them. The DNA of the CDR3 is TGTGCCAGCAGTGAAGCGGACCTCTACGAGCAGTACTTC. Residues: CASSEADLYEQYF.

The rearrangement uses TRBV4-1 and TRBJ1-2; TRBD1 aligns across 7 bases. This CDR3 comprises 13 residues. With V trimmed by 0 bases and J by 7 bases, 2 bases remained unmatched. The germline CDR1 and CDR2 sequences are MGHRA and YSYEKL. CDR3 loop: CASSQEGTAGYTF. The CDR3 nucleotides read TGCGCCAGCAGCCAAGAGGGGACAGCTGGCTACACCTTC.

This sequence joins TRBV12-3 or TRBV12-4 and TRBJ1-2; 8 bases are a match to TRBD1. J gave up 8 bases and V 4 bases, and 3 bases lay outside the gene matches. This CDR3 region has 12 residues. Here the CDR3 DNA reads TGTGCCAGCAGTTCACAGGGGGGCGGCTACACCTTC. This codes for CASSSQGGGYTF.

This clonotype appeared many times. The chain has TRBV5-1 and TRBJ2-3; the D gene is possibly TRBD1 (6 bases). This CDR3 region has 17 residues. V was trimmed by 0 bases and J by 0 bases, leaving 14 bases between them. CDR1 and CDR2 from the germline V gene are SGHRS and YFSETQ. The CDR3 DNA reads TGCGCCAGCAGCTTGGGGCCGAGACAGGCTAGCACAGATACGCAGTATTTT. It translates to CASSLGPRQASTDTQYF.

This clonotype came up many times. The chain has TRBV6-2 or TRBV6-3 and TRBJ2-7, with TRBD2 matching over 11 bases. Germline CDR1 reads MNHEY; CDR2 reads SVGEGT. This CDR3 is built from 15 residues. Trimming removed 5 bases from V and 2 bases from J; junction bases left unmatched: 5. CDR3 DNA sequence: TGTGCCAGCAGTCGCCTAGCGGGAGGAGCCTACGAGCAGTACTTC. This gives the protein CASSRLAGGAYEQYF.

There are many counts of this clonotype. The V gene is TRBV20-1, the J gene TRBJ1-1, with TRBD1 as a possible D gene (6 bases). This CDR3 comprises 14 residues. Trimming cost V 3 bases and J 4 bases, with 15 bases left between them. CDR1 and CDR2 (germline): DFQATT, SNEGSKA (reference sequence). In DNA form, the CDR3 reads TGCAGTGCTAGGACAATCTTAGGGGGCACTGAAGCTTTCTTT. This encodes CSARTILGGTEAFF.

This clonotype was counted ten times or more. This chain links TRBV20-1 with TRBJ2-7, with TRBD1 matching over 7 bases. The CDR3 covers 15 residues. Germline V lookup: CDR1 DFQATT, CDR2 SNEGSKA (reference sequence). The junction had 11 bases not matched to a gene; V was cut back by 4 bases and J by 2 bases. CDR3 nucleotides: TGCAGTGCTACCCTAAACCGGGACAGACCCTACGAGCAGTACTTC. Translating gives CSATLNRDRPYEQYF.

CDR3 sequence reads: CASEGGKNEQFF. The CDR3 bases are TGTGCCAGCGAGGGCGGGAAAAATGAGCAGTTCTTC. This chain links TRBV2 with TRBJ2-1, with a tentative D call TRBD2 (6 bases). The germline V gene has CDR1 SNHLY and CDR2 FYNNEI. This CDR3 has 12 amino acids. Between the trimmed V and J ends, which lost 8 bases and 7 bases, there was a span of 12 bases. Full variable domain (missing parts from reference TRBV2 and TRBJ2-1): EPEVTQTPSHQVTQMGQEVILRCVPISNHLYFYWYRQILGQKVEFLVSFYNNEISEKSEIFDDQFSVERPDGSNFTLKIRSTKLEDSAMYFCASEGGKNEQFFGPGTRLTVL.

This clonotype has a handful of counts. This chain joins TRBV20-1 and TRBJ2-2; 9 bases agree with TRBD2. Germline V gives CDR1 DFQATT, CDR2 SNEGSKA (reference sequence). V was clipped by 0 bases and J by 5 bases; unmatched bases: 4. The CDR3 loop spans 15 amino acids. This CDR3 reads CSARESSGTTGELFF. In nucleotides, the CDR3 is TGCAGTGCTAGAGAATCTAGCGGGACAACCGGGGAGCTGTTTTTT.

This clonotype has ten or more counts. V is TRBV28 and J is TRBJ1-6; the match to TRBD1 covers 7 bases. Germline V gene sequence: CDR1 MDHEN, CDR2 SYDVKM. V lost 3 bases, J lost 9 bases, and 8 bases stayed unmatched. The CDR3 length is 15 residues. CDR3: CASSLGTASLSPLHF. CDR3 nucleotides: TGTGCCAGCAGTTTGGGGACAGCCTCCCTTTCACCCCTCCACTTT.

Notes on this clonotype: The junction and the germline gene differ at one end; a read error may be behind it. CDR3 in amino acids: CASSYSRLYERYF. In DNA form, the CDR3 reads TGTGCCAGCAGTTACTCGCGTCTTTACGAGCGGTACTTC. This chain connects TRBV6-2 or TRBV6-3 to TRBJ2-7; D not certain. This CDR3 contains 13 residues. The germline CDR1 and CDR2 sequences are MNHEY and SVGEGT.

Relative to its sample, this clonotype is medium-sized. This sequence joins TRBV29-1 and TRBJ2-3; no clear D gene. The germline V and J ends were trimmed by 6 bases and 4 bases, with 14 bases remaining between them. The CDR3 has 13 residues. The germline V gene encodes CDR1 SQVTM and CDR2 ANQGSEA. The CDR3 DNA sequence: TGCAGCGTCGCCGGACGGGTCGCAGATACGCAGTATTTT. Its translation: CSVAGRVADTQYF.

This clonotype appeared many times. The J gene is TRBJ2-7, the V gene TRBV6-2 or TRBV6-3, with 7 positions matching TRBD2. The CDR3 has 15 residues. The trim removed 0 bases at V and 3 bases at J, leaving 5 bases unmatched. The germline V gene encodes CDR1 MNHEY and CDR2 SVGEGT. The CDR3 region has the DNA TGTGCCAGCAGTTACTCGGTCGGGAGGAGCTACGAGCAGTACTTC. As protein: CASSYSVGRSYEQYF.

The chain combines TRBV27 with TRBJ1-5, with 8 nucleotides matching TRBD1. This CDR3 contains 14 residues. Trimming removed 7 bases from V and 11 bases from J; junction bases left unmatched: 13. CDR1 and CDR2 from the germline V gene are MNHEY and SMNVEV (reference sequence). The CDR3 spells CASKKSGGAGAQHF. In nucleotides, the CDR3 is TGTGCCAGCAAAAAGTCAGGGGGCGCTGGGGCCCAGCATTTT.

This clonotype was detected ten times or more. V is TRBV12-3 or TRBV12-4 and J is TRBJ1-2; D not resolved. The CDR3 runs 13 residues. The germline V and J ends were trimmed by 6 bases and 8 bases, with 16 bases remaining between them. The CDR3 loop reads CASSQTVLGGYTF. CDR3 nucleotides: TGTGCCAGCAGCCAGACGGTTTTAGGAGGCTACACCTTC.

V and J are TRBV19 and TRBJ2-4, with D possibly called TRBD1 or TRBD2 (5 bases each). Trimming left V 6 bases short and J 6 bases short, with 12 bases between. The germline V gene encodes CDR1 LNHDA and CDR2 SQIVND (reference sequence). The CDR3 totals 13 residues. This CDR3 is CASRVSGGNIQYF. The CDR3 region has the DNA TGTGCCAGTAGGGTCTCTGGGGGAAACATTCAGTACTTC.

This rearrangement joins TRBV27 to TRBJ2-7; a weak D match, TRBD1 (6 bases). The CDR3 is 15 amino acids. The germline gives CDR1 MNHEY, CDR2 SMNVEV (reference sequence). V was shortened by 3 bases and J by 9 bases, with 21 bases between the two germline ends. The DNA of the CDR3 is TGTGCCAGCAGTTTTTCGGGACAAGTCCTATTCGGGCAGTACTTC. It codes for CASSFSGQVLFGQYF.

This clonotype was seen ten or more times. The CDR3 sequence: CASSEADGGSYGYTF. As DNA, the CDR3 is TGTGCCAGCAGTGAAGCAGATGGGGGTAGCTATGGCTACACCTTC. The V and J genes are TRBV2 and TRBJ1-2; possibly TRBD1 for D (5 bases). Trimming cost V 0 bases and J 4 bases, with 12 bases left between them. The CDR3 extends over 15 amino acids. Germline loops: CDR1 SNHLY, CDR2 FYNNEI.

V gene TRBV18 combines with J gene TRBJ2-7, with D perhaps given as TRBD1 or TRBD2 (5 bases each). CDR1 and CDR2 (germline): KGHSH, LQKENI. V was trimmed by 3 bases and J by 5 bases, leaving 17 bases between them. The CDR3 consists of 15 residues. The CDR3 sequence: CASSPVGRGEDEQYF. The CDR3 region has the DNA TGTGCCAGCTCACCGGTAGGGCGAGGGGAAGACGAGCAGTACTTC.

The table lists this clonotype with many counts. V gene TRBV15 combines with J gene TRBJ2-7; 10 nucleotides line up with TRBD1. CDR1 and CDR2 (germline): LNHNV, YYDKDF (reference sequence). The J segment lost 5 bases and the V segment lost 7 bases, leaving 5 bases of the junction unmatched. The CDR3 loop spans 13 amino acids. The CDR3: CATKGTGAHEQYF. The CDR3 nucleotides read TGTGCCACCAAAGGGACAGGGGCCCACGAGCAGTACTTC.

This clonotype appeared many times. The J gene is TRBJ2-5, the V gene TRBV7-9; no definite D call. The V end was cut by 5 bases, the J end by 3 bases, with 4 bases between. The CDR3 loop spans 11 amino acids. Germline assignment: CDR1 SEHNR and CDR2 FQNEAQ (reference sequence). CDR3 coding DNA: TGTGCCAGCAGCAACAAAGAGACCCAGTACTTC. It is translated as CASSNKETQYF.

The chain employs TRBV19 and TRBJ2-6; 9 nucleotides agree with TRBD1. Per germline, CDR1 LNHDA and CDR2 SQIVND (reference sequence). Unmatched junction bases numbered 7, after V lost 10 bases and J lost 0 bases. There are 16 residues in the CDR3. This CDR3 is CATVDRGSSGANVLTF. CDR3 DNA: TGTGCCACCGTCGACAGGGGGAGCTCTGGGGCCAACGTCCTGACTTTC.

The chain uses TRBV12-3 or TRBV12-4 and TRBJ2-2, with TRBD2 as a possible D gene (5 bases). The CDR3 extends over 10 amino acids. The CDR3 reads CATGTGELFF. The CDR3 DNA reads TGTGCGACGGGGACCGGGGAGCTGTTTTTT.